These T cell receptor beta chains were read from a single sample in a study of Graves' ophthalmopathy and Graves' hyperthyroidism. Each CDR3 protein gets one entry after TCRdb re-called the multiplex PCR reads with MiXCR. The sample consists of more than 550,000 distinct CDR3 sequences, 35% to 50% of them appearing once. Sequencing used peripheral blood. These receptors were obtained from an adult man with Graves' ophthalmopathy. Each CDR3 is given with its conserved first and last residue. The D gene is left open where the match is weak. Clone size is given for some rows only: seen once, a few or many times, or a class if the clone is expanded.

v_gene,j_gene,d_gene,abundance,CDR3aa,CDR3nt
TRBV2,TRBJ1-1,TRBD1,NA,CASSEAGQGENTEAFF,TGTGCCAGCAGTGAAGCGGGACAGGGGGAGAACACTGAAGCTTTCTTT
TRBV9,TRBJ2-6,NA,NA,CASSPGGADGANVLTF,TGTGCCAGCAGCCCAGGGGGGGCTGATGGGGCCAACGTCCTGACTTTC
TRBV6-1,TRBJ2-5,NA,many,CASSENRLGQETQYF,TGTGCCAGCAGTGAGAACAGGTTGGGACAAGAGACCCAGTACTTC
TRBV12-3/TRBV12-4,TRBJ1-4,NA,few,CASSFKGNNEKLFF,TGTGCCAGCAGTTTTAAAGGGAATAATGAAAAACTGTTTTTT
TRBV29-1,TRBJ2-5,NA,many,CSVEDPDRRREETQYF,TGCAGCGTTGAAGATCCGGACAGACGCCGCGAAGAGACCCAGTACTTC
TRBV7-2,TRBJ2-5,NA,many,CASSSLTETQYF,TGTGCCAGCAGCTCACTGACGGAGACCCAGTACTTC
TRBV10-3,TRBJ2-6,NA,NA,CAISAKGLPGANVLTF,TGTGCCATCAGCGCAAAGGGCTTACCTGGGGCCAACGTCCTGACTTTC
TRBV4-1,TRBJ2-7,TRBD2,NA,CASSITTSGYEQYF,TGCGCCAGCAGCATCACGACTAGCGGCTACGAGCAGTACTTC
TRBV2,TRBJ1-5,NA,NA,CASSEGNQAQHF,TGTGCCAGCAGTGAAGGGAATCAGGCCCAGCATTTT
TRBV10-3,TRBJ2-7,NA,many,CAISFSGNYEQYF,TGTGCCATCAGTTTTAGCGGAAACTACGAGCAGTACTTC
TRBV24-1,TRBJ2-2,NA,NA,CATSDFGGTGELFF,TGTGCCACCAGTGATTTTGGGGGAACCGGGGAGCTGTTTTTT
TRBV7-2,TRBJ1-5,TRBD1,many,CASSLNQGAQPQHF,TGTGCCAGCAGCTTAAACCAGGGGGCTCAGCCCCAGCATTTT
TRBV28,TRBJ1-1,NA,few,CASRRPPGEAFF,TGTGCCAGCAGACGCCCCCCTGGTGAAGCTTTCTTT
TRBV20-1,TRBJ2-5,NA,many,CSASDLAAQGYQETQYF,TGCAGTGCTAGTGACTTAGCGGCCCAGGGGTACCAAGAGACCCAGTACTTC
TRBV2,TRBJ2-5,NA,many,CASRGTQETQYF,TGTGCCAGCAGGGGAACACAAGAGACCCAGTACTTC
TRBV7-9,TRBJ1-2,NA,NA,CASSQDRQSAYGYTF,TGTGCCAGCAGCCAAGATAGGCAGTCTGCTTATGGCTACACCTTC
TRBV29-1,TRBJ1-1,NA,many,CSVVGEGTEAFF,TGCAGCGTTGTTGGGGAAGGCACTGAAGCTTTCTTT
TRBV10-3,TRBJ2-6,NA,NA,CAISEDSGANVLTF,TGTGCCATCAGTGAGGATTCGGGGGCCAACGTCCTGACTTTC
TRBV25-1,TRBJ2-5,NA,NA,CASSIYLCSVREGVETQYF,NA
TRBV29-1,TRBJ1-2,NA,NA,CSVGSSSYGYTF,TGCAGCGTCGGGTCATCCTCCTATGGCTACACCTTC
TRBV9,TRBJ1-1,NA,NA,CASSVRAEAFF,TGTGCCAGCAGCGTACGGGCTGAAGCTTTCTTT
TRBV2,TRBJ1-1,NA,NA,CASLDGRGTEAFF,TGTGCCAGTCTAGACGGTCGGGGCACTGAAGCTTTCTTT
TRBV7-2,TRBJ1-2,TRBD1,NA,CASSSQGDSYGYTF,TGTGCCAGCAGCTCCCAGGGGGACAGCTATGGCTACACCTTC
TRBV10-3,TRBJ1-2,NA,once,CATQTSYGYTF,TGTGCCACACAGACCAGCTATGGCTACACCTTC
TRBV10-3,TRBJ2-7,NA,many,CAISAPGVYEQYF,TGTGCCATCAGTGCCCCCGGGGTTTACGAGCAGTACTTC
TRBV29-1,TRBJ1-2,NA,NA,CSVRIRGYGYTF,TGCAGCGTTCGAATCAGGGGCTATGGCTACACCTTC
TRBV10-3,TRBJ2-7,TRBD1,NA,CATEGQGTYEQYF,TGTGCCACCGAAGGACAGGGGACCTACGAGCAGTACTTC
TRBV19,TRBJ1-5,NA,NA,CASSPGTEQPQHF,TGTGCCAGTAGTCCGGGGACTGAGCAGCCCCAGCATTTT
TRBV20-1,TRBJ1-1,NA,many,CSAVWADGITEAFF,TGCAGTGCCGTTTGGGCCGATGGTATCACTGAAGCTTTCTTT
TRBV29-1,TRBJ2-5,NA,once,CSVAGRRETQYF,TGCAGCGTTGCGGGGAGGAGAGAGACCCAGTACTTC
TRBV2,TRBJ1-4,NA,once,CASRANQMEGLFF,TGTGCCAGCAGGGCCAACCAAATGGAAGGACTGTTTTTT
TRBV14,TRBJ1-2,NA,many,CASSQDGDLYGYTF,TGTGCCAGCAGCCAAGATGGAGACCTCTATGGCTACACCTTC
TRBV13,TRBJ1-1,NA,NA,CASSSTPQGAFF,TGTGCCAGCAGTTCCACACCCCAGGGGGCTTTCTTT
TRBV3-1,TRBJ1-6,NA,many,CASSQGTAGNSPLHF,TGTGCCAGCAGCCAAGGAACGGCGGGTAATTCACCCCTCCACTTT
TRBV9,TRBJ1-2,NA,many,CASSVVRGPYGYTF,TGTGCCAGCAGCGTAGTAAGGGGACCTTATGGCTACACCTTC
TRBV9,TRBJ2-5,NA,NA,CASSQESVKETQYF,TGTGCCAGCAGCCAAGAATCGGTGAAAGAGACCCAGTACTTC
TRBV7-8,TRBJ2-2,NA,many,CASSRQSGELFF,TGTGCCAGCAGTCGACAGTCCGGGGAGCTGTTTTTT
TRBV12-3/TRBV12-4,TRBJ1-2,NA,few,CASSSETLRAGYTF,TGTGCCAGCAGTTCCGAGACCCTCCGGGCGGGCTACACCTTC
TRBV15,TRBJ2-3,TRBD2,few,CATSRATSGYATDTQYF,TGTGCCACCAGCAGAGCCACTAGCGGGTACGCCACAGATACGCAGTATTTT